The rows below give T cell receptor beta chains drawn from one sample of a study of cytomegalovirus exposure and HLA in healthy donors. This table comes from immunoSEQ multiplex PCR, and its TCRdb copy is limited to in-frame clones, with some not included. The repertoire holds some 120,000 clones, with around 70% as singletons. Sequences were obtained from PBMCs. These receptors were obtained from a woman in her thirties or forties in good health and CMV-seropositive. Both conserved end residues are part of each CDR3. D genes are given only for firm matches. Where a row states a size, it is once, few, many or the class of an expanded clone; other rows omit it.

clone_size	d_call	v_call	j_call	cdr3_nt	cdr3_aa
-	TRBD2	TRBV7-2	TRBJ2-1	TGTGCCAGCAGCCAGCAGGGACTAGCGGGAGAGAATGAGCAGTTCTTC	CASSQQGLAGENEQFF
few	TRBD1	TRBV18	TRBJ1-5	TGTGCCAGCTCACTAACAGGGGATGGTGGTCAGCCCCAGCATTTT	CASSLTGDGGQPQHF
-	-	TRBV30	TRBJ2-2	TGTGCCTGGAGTAGAGGGGGAGGGACCGGGGAGCTGTTTTTT	CAWSRGGGTGELFF
-	TRBD2	TRBV4-2	TRBJ2-1	TGTGCCAGCAGCCAAGAGGGACTAGCGGCTTTACCTTACAATGAGCAGTTCTTC	CASSQEGLAALPYNEQFF
-	-	TRBV28	TRBJ1-1	TGTGCCAGCAGTTCCGGGACACGCATGAACACTGAAGCTTTCTTT	CASSSGTRMNTEAFF
-	TRBD1	TRBV9	TRBJ1-1	TGTGCCAGCAGCGCCGACAGGGGAGGGAACACTGAAGCTTTCTTT	CASSADRGGNTEAFF
-	TRBD1	TRBV5-1	TRBJ2-7	TGCGCCAGCAGCCAGGGGGGACAGGTTACCTACGAGCAGTACTTC	CASSQGGQVTYEQYF
-	TRBD2	TRBV4-2	TRBJ2-1	TGTGCCAGCAGCCAAACTAGCGGGAGGAGCAATGAGCAGTTCTTC	CASSQTSGRSNEQFF
-	TRBD1	TRBV7-2	TRBJ1-1	TGTGCCAGCAGCCTCAGAACAGGGGGCTCCGTAGCTTTCTTT	CASSLRTGGSVAFF
once	TRBD1	TRBV27	TRBJ2-7	TGTGCCAGCAGCCGGGACAGCTATTCCTACGAGCAGTACTTC	CASSRDSYSYEQYF
-	-	TRBV18	TRBJ1-2	TGTGCCAGCTCACCCCTTTCAGGAGGACAGACCGACTATGGCTACACCTTC	CASSPLSGGQTDYGYTF
few	TRBD1	TRBV5-1	TRBJ1-1	TGCGCCAGCAGCAGGGGGCCTAGCACTGAAGCTTTCTTT	CASSRGPSTEAFF
once	TRBD1	TRBV7-3	TRBJ1-2	TGTGCCAGCAGCCCTGGGGACAGAAACTATGGCTACACCTTC	CASSPGDRNYGYTF
-	TRBD2	TRBV6-1	TRBJ2-7	TGTGCCAGCAGCTTAGCGGGGGGGCCCAACGAGCAGTACTTC	CASSLAGGPNEQYF
few	-	TRBV30	TRBJ1-5	TGTGCCTGGAGTGCAGGGAAGAGCAATCAGCCCCAGCATTTT	CAWSAGKSNQPQHF
-	-	TRBV4-3	TRBJ2-7	TGCGCCAGCAGCCAAGATCCAGGGGACATGAGAGAGCAGTACTTC	CASSQDPGDMREQYF
-	TRBD1	TRBV29-1	TRBJ1-1	TGCAGCGTTGTATCAGGACAGGGGATGAACACTGAAGCTTTCTTT	CSVVSGQGMNTEAFF
-	-	TRBV6-6	TRBJ2-2	TGTGCCAGCAGTTACCCGGGACAAAACACCGGGGAGCTGTTTTTT	CASSYPGQNTGELFF
-	TRBD1	TRBV7-2	TRBJ1-2	TGTGCCAGCAGCTTCGGGACAGGGCCTAACTATGGCTACACCTTC	CASSFGTGPNYGYTF
-	TRBD1	TRBV9	TRBJ2-5	TGTGCCAGCAGCGTTACCGGGACAGGGGAAACTCAGCAGTACTTC	CASSVTGTGETQQYF
-	-	TRBV6-1	TRBJ2-7	TGTGCCAGCAGTGAAAGGGTAGACAGTTACTACGAGCAGTACTTC	CASSERVDSYYEQYF
-	-	TRBV6-6	TRBJ2-1	TGTGCCAGCAGTTACTCGTACATCCGGGAGATCAATGAGCAGTTCTTC	CASSYSYIREINEQFF
-	-	TRBV19	TRBJ1-1	TGTGCCAGTAGTCAAGGACAGAGCACTGAAGCTTTCTTT	CASSQGQSTEAFF
-	TRBD1	TRBV28	TRBJ1-6	TGTGCCAGCAGTTTAGTGGGACAGGGCCCCTATAATTCACCCCTCCACTTT	CASSLVGQGPYNSPLHF
-	TRBD1	TRBV14	TRBJ2-5	TGTGCCAGCAGCCAACGACAGGGGGCTAGAGAGACCCAGTACTTC	CASSQRQGARETQYF
-	-	TRBV25-1	TRBJ2-7	TGTGCCAGCAGTGAATCCCATGACAGCTACGAGCAGTACTTC	CASSESHDSYEQYF
few	-	TRBV19	TRBJ1-1	TGTGCCAGTAGTCACCCGGGGGTCATGAACACTGAAGCTTTCTTT	CASSHPGVMNTEAFF
-	TRBD2	TRBV7-6	TRBJ2-7	TGTGCCAGCAGCTTAAGCGCTGGGAGGGCCTCCGAGCAGTACTTC	CASSLSAGRASEQYF
few	TRBD1	TRBV2	TRBJ1-2	TGTGCCAGCAGTGAGGACAGGGGAAGGTATGGCTACACCTTC	CASSEDRGRYGYTF
-	TRBD2	TRBV6-5	TRBJ2-5	TGTGCCAGCAGGTACCACCAGACTAGCTCGGGAGAGACCCAGTACTTC	CASRYHQTSSGETQYF
-	TRBD1	TRBV11-2	TRBJ2-7	TGTGCCAGCAGCCAGGTCGGGACAGGGGACTACGAGCAGTACTTC	CASSQVGTGDYEQYF
few	TRBD2	TRBV4-2	TRBJ2-1	TGTGCCAGCAGCCAAGATACGACGGGAGGGGCTTACAATGAGCAGTTCTTC	CASSQDTTGGAYNEQFF
few	TRBD2	TRBV7-8	TRBJ2-7	TGTGCCAGCAGCACGACTAGCGGGTCCTACGAGCAGTACTTC	CASSTTSGSYEQYF
-	-	TRBV7-2	TRBJ1-4	TGTGCCAGCAGCTTTGAGCCGTCAACTAATGAAAAACTGTTTTTT	CASSFEPSTNEKLFF
-	TRBD2	TRBV7-2	TRBJ2-7	TGTGCCAGCAGCTTACAAGTGACTAGCGGGACCCCCTACGAGCAGTACTTC	CASSLQVTSGTPYEQYF
-	TRBD1	TRBV7-9	TRBJ1-1	TGTGCCAGCAGCTTAGTGGGGACAGGGGTTGAGAACACTGAAGCTTTCTTT	CASSLVGTGVENTEAFF
-	-	TRBV19	TRBJ1-2	TGTGCCAGTAGTATGGACAGAAACTATGGCTACACCTTC	CASSMDRNYGYTF
-	TRBD1	TRBV5-6	TRBJ2-7	TGTGCCAGCAGCCTATTGGGACAGGGAGACTACGAGCAGTACTTC	CASSLLGQGDYEQYF
-	-	TRBV15	TRBJ2-1	TGTGCCACCAGCAGCTCGGGACGTAGACGGGGGAATTCTGAGCAGTTCTTC	CATSSSGRRRGNSEQFF
-	TRBD1	TRBV6-5	TRBJ1-2	TGTGCCAGCAGTTACTCGAATGTAAACAGGGGAAATGGCTACACCTTC	CASSYSNVNRGNGYTF
-	-	TRBV15	TRBJ1-2	TGTGCCACCAGCAGAGAAGGAAGAGGTGGCTACACCTTC	CATSREGRGGYTF
-	-	TRBV18	TRBJ2-5	TGTGCCAGCTCACCGGGGCTAAAGGGCGAGACCCAGTACTTC	CASSPGLKGETQYF
-	-	TRBV7-7	TRBJ2-1	TGTGCCAGCAGCTTGAGCGGTTACAATGAGCAGTTCTTC	CASSLSGYNEQFF
-	TRBD2	TRBV7-2	TRBJ2-1	TGTGCCAGCAGCTTAGCACTAGCGGGGGCCGGCGAGCAGTTCTTC	CASSLALAGAGEQFF
-	TRBD2	TRBV6-6	TRBJ2-7	TGTGCCAGCAGCATCCGGGACTACTCCTACGAGCAGTACTTC	CASSIRDYSYEQYF
-	-	TRBV2	TRBJ2-6	TGTGCCAGCCGGCTTAGGTTGGGGCAAGCCGGGGCCAACGTCCTGACTTTC	CASRLRLGQAGANVLTF
-	TRBD1	TRBV7-2	TRBJ2-7	TGTGCCAGCAGTGGACAGGGCGGCTACGAGCAGTACTTC	CASSGQGGYEQYF
few	TRBD1	TRBV5-4	TRBJ1-1	TGTGCCAGCAGAAAGGACAGGGCTCCTAACACTGAAGCTTTCTTT	CASRKDRAPNTEAFF
-	-	TRBV7-2	TRBJ2-7	TGTGCCAGCAGCCGCAGCTCCTACGAGCAGTACTTC	CASSRSSYEQYF
-	-	TRBV10-2	TRBJ2-7	TGCGCCAGCAGTGTCCGGCAGGGCAACTCCTACGAGCAGTACTTC	CASSVRQGNSYEQYF
few	-	TRBV5-5	TRBJ1-1	TGTGCCAGCAGCGAGCAGCGACAGGTGACCAATGAAGCTTTCTTT	CASSEQRQVTNEAFF
-	-	TRBV2	TRBJ1-1	TGTGCCAGCACCTCTCAGTGGAACACTGAAGCTTTCTTT	CASTSQWNTEAFF
once	-	TRBV9	TRBJ2-3	TGTGCCAGCAGCGTTCAGGTTCGTACGCAGTATTTT	CASSVQVRTQYF
few	-	TRBV9	TRBJ2-5	TGTGCCAGCAGCCCAAGCGGCCGAATAAAGGAGACCCAGTACTTC	CASSPSGRIKETQYF
-	-	TRBV28	TRBJ2-7	TGTGCCAGCCTGGGGCGCGCTGACTCCTACGAGCAGTACTTC	CASLGRADSYEQYF
-	TRBD1	TRBV7-3	TRBJ2-7	TGTGCCAGCAGCCCGGGGGACAGGGTTTCAGACGAGCAGTACTTC	CASSPGDRVSDEQYF
-	TRBD1	TRBV7-9	TRBJ1-6	TGTGCCAGCAGCTATTCGACAGGGGGCTACTCACCCCTCCACTTT	CASSYSTGGYSPLHF
-	TRBD2	TRBV7-9	TRBJ2-7	TGTGCCAGCAGCTTAGCGGCGGGAGCGCCCTACGAGCAGTACTTC	CASSLAAGAPYEQYF